This TCR beta chain was identified in a study of cytomegalovirus exposure and HLA in healthy donors. For the study at large: Unique TCR beta sequences numbering approximately 120 million came from approximately 180 million T cells in an earlier analysis. Around 76% of roughly 430 genotyped donors fell in the Caucasian-associated ancestry cluster.

Study-wide results and caveats: According to a later analysis, donors in an Asian-associated ancestry cluster reportedly had fewer N-insertions than the roughly 630-donor mean. In a later analysis, TCR association rates varied by HLA locus: DRB1 most, HLA-C fewest.

Primers: 60 Vbeta forward and 13 Jbeta reverse. The protocol was immunoSEQ multiplex PCR, while the TCRdb copy is restricted to in-frame clones and leaves out a portion. The sample has some 200,000 clones; 75% to 85% are singletons. Concerning this clone: Its antigen remains unidentified.

Trimming left V 1 base short and J 5 bases short, with 12 bases between. Looked up from germline, CDR1 is MGHRA and CDR2 is YSYEKL. This CDR3 region has 15 residues. Sequenced: PBMCs. This receptor was identified in a woman younger than 35 in good health and CMV-seronegative. The genes are TRBV4-1 and TRBJ2-1; D gene uncertain. CDR3 in amino acids: CASSQVLRENNEQFF. The CDR3 DNA sequence: TGCGCCAGCAGCCAAGTCCTAAGAGAGAACAATGAGCAGTTCTTC.